This T cell receptor (beta chain) was sequenced in a study of blood T cell repertoires in COVID-19. Study in general: Some COVID-19 samples were acute and others convalescent; all came from the United States, Italy and Spain. PBMCs, B-cell-depleted T cells, or T cells were the source of the cDNA or gDNA that made up the material.

In the original processing: Counts of nucleated cells, estimated from reference gene primer amplification, were obtained. Data came from immunoSEQ multiplex PCR; TCRdb stores just in-frame clones and leaves some out. The V and J calls and the clone size are those of that table, but D and trimming were determined from the DNA. This sample has under 300,000 clones, with less than 90% found just once. The clonotype originates from a man in his 60s who had recovered from COVID-19. The sample consisted of peripheral blood.

This chain's CDR3 is CASRPGLAGENEQFF. The DNA of the CDR3 is TGCGCCAGCAGACCTGGACTAGCGGGAGAGAATGAGCAGTTCTTC. The rearrangement links TRBV10-1 to TRBJ2-1, with 13 bases that match TRBD2. J was trimmed by 7 bases and V by 6 bases; bases with no gene match: 6. The CDR3 is made up of 15 amino acids. The V gene's germline CDR1 is WNHNN and CDR2 SYGVQD (reference sequence).